Below are 22 T cell receptor beta chains sequenced from a single sample in a study of T-cell reconstitution after alpha-beta-depleted transplantation in children. The TCRbeta library incorporated unique molecular identifiers. Each CDR3 protein gets one entry after TCRdb re-called the PCR reads with MiXCR. This sample yields around 580,000 distinct CDR3 sequences, of which 20% to 30% are seen a single time; under 45% belongs to the top ten. Here the sequenced sample was PBMCs, taken before TCRalphabeta/CD19-depleted stem cell transplant. Receptors were obtained from a boy younger than two with Wiskott-Aldrich syndrome, due to receive a stem cell transplant.

The V gene is TRBV24-1, the J gene TRBJ2-1, with 7 bases fitting TRBD1. The CDR3 extends over 13 amino acids. The germline gives CDR1 KGHDR, CDR2 SFDVKD. Trimming at V came to 4 bases and at J to 10 bases, leaving 6 bases not matched to a gene. The CDR3 region is CATSEPDRDEQFF. CDR3 in DNA: TGTGCCACCAGTGAACCCGACAGGGACGAGCAGTTCTTC.

The chain employs TRBV20-1 and TRBJ2-1, with D unclear. CDR1 and CDR2 from the germline V gene are DFQATT and SNEGSKA (reference sequence). The V end was cut by 6 bases, the J end by 8 bases, with 20 bases between. This CDR3 is built from 14 residues. The CDR3 spells CSAYRSVLVYEQFF. The DNA of the CDR3 is TGCAGTGCATACCGAAGCGTTTTGGTTTATGAGCAGTTCTTC.

A few counts support this clonotype. This chain uses TRBV5-1 with TRBJ2-7; 7 bases map to TRBD1. Germline CDR1 is SGHRS and CDR2 is YFSETQ. This CDR3 region has 14 residues. The J segment lost 4 bases and the V segment lost 1 base, leaving 5 bases of the junction unmatched. CDR3 sequence: CASSLFRGSYEQYF. In DNA form, the CDR3 reads TGCGCCAGCAGCTTGTTCAGGGGGTCATACGAGCAGTACTTC.

Concerning this clonotype: One junction end disagrees with the germline gene, perhaps due to a read error. The chain joins TRBV29-1 to TRBJ1-1, with D tentatively TRBD1 (5 bases). Germline-derived CDR1 and CDR2 are SQVTM and ANQGSEA. The CDR3 has 16 residues. The chain's CDR3 is CSAEPSRQRLNTEAFF. The CDR3 DNA sequence: TGCAGCGCTGAACCCTCACGACAGAGATTGAACACTGAAGCTTTCTTT.

In its sample, this clonotype was seen a few times. This chain uses TRBV10-3 with TRBJ1-1, with 10 positions matching TRBD1. V shed 6 bases, J shed 4 bases, and the junction held 8 bases outside the gene matches. The germline V gene has CDR1 ENHRY and CDR2 SYGVKD. The CDR3 is 15 residues long. CDR3 sequence reads: CAIRGDRGLSTEAFF. The CDR3 DNA sequence: TGTGCCATCAGGGGGGACAGGGGTTTGTCCACTGAAGCTTTCTTT.

This clonotype was seen only a few times. The chain couples TRBV5-1 to TRBJ1-4; the D gene is possibly TRBD1 (5 bases). The germline V gene has CDR1 SGHRS and CDR2 YFSETQ. This CDR3 comprises 15 residues. In DNA form, the CDR3 reads TGCGCAACAGCACGGGGGTTGTCAACTAATGAAAAACTGTTTTTT. It specifies CATARGLSTNEKLFF.

This clonotype occurred a few times. The chain has TRBV5-1 and TRBJ1-4; D remains unclear. Trimming stripped 4 bases from V and 0 bases from J, with 22 bases between. The V gene's germline CDR1 is SGHRS and CDR2 YFSETQ. The CDR3 is made up of 19 amino acids. CDR3: CASSLDWFTPGPTNEKLFF. The DNA for the CDR3 is TGCGCCAGCAGCCTGGACTGGTTTACTCCAGGACCAACTAATGAAAAACTGTTTTTT.

The chain couples TRBV12-3 or TRBV12-4 to TRBJ2-3, with a tentative D call TRBD2 (6 bases). V lost 5 bases and J lost 3, with 15 bases in between. The CDR3 is made up of 15 amino acids. The DNA for the CDR3 is TGTGCCAGCAGTCCGGGACTGGAGAAGACAGATACGCAGTATTTT. It specifies CASSPGLEKTDTQYF.

About this clonotype: Germline and junction disagree at one end, which may indicate a read error. The rearrangement uses TRBV6-5 and TRBJ2-2; weak D call: TRBD2 (6 bases). Germline CDR1 is MNHEY and CDR2 is SVGAGI. CDR3 size: 17 residues. The chain's CDR3 is CVSSYSLREWNTGELFF. For the CDR3, the DNA is TGTGTCAGCAGTTACTCCTTGCGGGAATGGAACACCGGGGAGCTGTTTTTT.

This clonotype was observed a few times. V and J are TRBV4-2 and TRBJ2-2; D perhaps matches TRBD2 (6 bases). CDR1 and CDR2 (germline): LGHNA, YNFKEQ. This CDR3 has 16 residues. V lost 0 bases and J lost 6, with 14 bases in between. CDR3 sequence: CASSQEHLVAAGELFF. The CDR3, as DNA: TGTGCCAGCAGCCAAGAGCATCTGGTAGCGGCCGGGGAGCTGTTTTTT.

The CDR3 loop reads CASSFLGSYEQYF. The DNA of the CDR3 is TGTGCCAGCAGTTTCTTGGGCTCCTACGAGCAGTACTTC. The V gene is TRBV27, the J gene TRBJ2-7; D unresolved. The germline gives CDR1 MNHEY, CDR2 SMNVEV (reference sequence). CDR3 length equals 13 residues. The germline V and J ends were trimmed by 3 bases and 0 bases, with 6 bases remaining between them.

J is TRBJ2-1 and V is TRBV10-3; tentative D call: TRBD2 (6 bases). Germline CDR1 is ENHRY and CDR2 is SYGVKD. The CDR3 is 12 amino acids. V shed 9 bases and J shed 7 bases, with 13 bases lying between them. The CDR3 DNA is TGTGCCATTCGGGACTCCCCAAATGAGCAGTTCTTC. Translation gives CAIRDSPNEQFF.

The chain has TRBV4-2 and TRBJ2-3, with 10 bases matching TRBD2. From germline, CDR1 is LGHNA and CDR2 YNFKEQ. The CDR3 is 17 residues long. V was pared by 0 bases and J by 2 bases, with 5 bases of the junction left unmatched. The CDR3 region is CASSQETSGPITDTQYF. CDR3 nucleotides: TGTGCCAGCAGCCAAGAGACTAGCGGGCCTATCACAGATACGCAGTATTTT.

There are a few counts of this clonotype. The V and J genes are TRBV6-5 and TRBJ2-5, with TRBD1 matching 9 bases. This CDR3 is 16 amino acids long. Germline V gene lookup returns CDR1 MNHEY and CDR2 SVGAGI. The V gene end was trimmed by 1 base and the J gene end by 7 bases; junction bases not matched to a gene: 10. The CDR3 DNA reads as TGTGCCAGCAGTTACTTCCCTCCGGGACAGGGCGTGACCCAGTACTTC. Its translation is CASSYFPPGQGVTQYF.

This clonotype was found a few times. The rearrangement uses TRBV10-3 and TRBJ2-1; 7 nucleotides line up with TRBD2. V was pared by 8 bases and J by 7 bases, with 8 bases of the junction left unmatched. The CDR3 loop spans 13 amino acids. Germline-derived CDR1 and CDR2 are ENHRY and SYGVKD. The CDR3 DNA sequence: TGTGCCATCGGGCGGGAGACGGGAAATGAGCAGTTCTTC. Amino acids: CAIGRETGNEQFF.

The rearrangement uses TRBV20-1 and TRBJ1-2; D perhaps matches TRBD1 (5 bases). V dropped 1 base and J dropped 2 bases, with 17 bases sitting between them. This CDR3 has 16 residues. CDR1 DFQATT and CDR2 SNEGSKA come from the germline V gene (reference sequence). Here the CDR3 reads CSARVAGGRSNYGYTF. DNA of the CDR3: TGCAGTGCTAGAGTAGCGGGGGGAAGGTCCAACTATGGCTACACCTTC.

The chain joins TRBV7-9 to TRBJ2-7; 7 bases match TRBD2. Germline V gene lookup returns CDR1 SEHNR and CDR2 FQNEAQ (reference sequence). The CDR3 runs to 13 residues. Losses at the gene ends were 5 bases for V and 4 bases for J; bases not matched to a gene: 5. CDR3 coding DNA: TGTGCCAGCAGCCTTCAGGGACTATACGAGCAGTACTTC. Protein sequence: CASSLQGLYEQYF.

The genes are TRBV2 and TRBJ2-1; 7 bases are shared with TRBD2. CDR3 length: 16 amino acids. CDR1 and CDR2 (germline): SNHLY, FYNNEI. V was pared by 5 bases and J by 6 bases, with 13 bases of the junction left unmatched. The DNA of the CDR3 is TGTGCCAGCAGTTATGAGCTAGCGGCGGCGGGCAATGAGCAGTTCTTC. It specifies CASSYELAAAGNEQFF.

This clonotype was observed a handful of times. The chain is built from TRBV5-1 and TRBJ2-2, with D tentatively TRBD1 (6 bases). The CDR3 is 15 residues long. Trimming pared 0 bases from V and 3 bases from J, leaving 9 bases between. Germline lookup yields CDR1 SGHRS and CDR2 YFSETQ. The CDR3 bases are TGCGCCAGCAGCTTGGAGGCAGGGGACACCGGGGAGCTGTTTTTT. Translated, it gives CASSLEAGDTGELFF.

This rearrangement joins TRBV5-5 to TRBJ1-2; D is unresolved. This CDR3 is 11 amino acids long. Germline V gene sequence: CDR1 SGHKS, CDR2 YYEKEE (reference sequence). Trimming took off 1 base at V and 8 bases at J, with 6 bases between the two ends. DNA for the CDR3: TGTGCCAGCAGCTTGATGGCGGGCTACACCTTC. Encoded protein: CASSLMAGYTF.

This clonotype was seen only a few times. The chain employs TRBV5-1 and TRBJ2-3; 8 positions match TRBD2. V was pared by 4 bases and J by 1 base, with 8 bases of the junction left unmatched. The germline V gene has CDR1 SGHRS and CDR2 YFSETQ. CDR3 length: 16 residues. CDR3 sequence reads: CASSPSGGGGTDTQYF. The CDR3 DNA reads TGCGCCAGCAGCCCCAGCGGGGGAGGTGGCACAGATACGCAGTATTTT.

This clonotype occurred a few times. The V call is TRBV5-1, the J call TRBJ2-5; D is perhaps TRBD2 (6 bases). V was clipped by 0 bases and J by 5 bases, with 14 bases between them. The V gene's germline CDR1 is SGHRS and CDR2 YFSETQ. The CDR3 runs 15 residues. The CDR3 loop is CASSLGGTREETQYF. In DNA form, the CDR3 reads TGCGCCAGCAGCTTGGGCGGGACGCGCGAGGAGACCCAGTACTTC. The whole variable domain, filled in from reference TRBV5-1 and TRBJ2-5, reads KAGVTQTPRYLIKTRGQQVTLSCSPISGHRSVSWYQQTPGQGLQFLFEYFSETQRNKGNFPGRFSGRQFSNSRSEMNVSTLELGDSALYLCASSLGGTREETQYFGPGTRLLVL.